The 11 T cell receptor beta chains presented below share a single source sample, sequenced in a study of blood T cell repertoires in COVID-19. The table came from immunoSEQ multiplex PCR; TCRdb's copy has only in-frame clones and leaves some out. This sample carries fewer than 250,000 clones, nearly 85% of them seen once, and the ten largest clones take roughly 5.5%. Sequences were obtained from peripheral blood. The receptors shown here come from a human donor in a cohort sampled during active COVID-19.

The rearrangement joins TRBV28 to TRBJ1-5, with TRBD1 as a possible D gene (6 bases). Trimming cost V 11 bases and J 1 base, with 9 bases left between them. This CDR3 has 12 residues. Germline V gene sequence: CDR1 MDHEN, CDR2 SYDVKM. The CDR3 DNA reads as TGTGCCGGGGGCGGGAGCAATCAGCCCCAGCATTTT. It yields the protein CAGGGSNQPQHF.

The gene calls are TRBV11-2 and TRBJ2-6; D may be TRBD1 (6 bases). CDR1 is SGHAT and CDR2 is FQNNGV in the germline V gene. The V end lost 0 bases, the J end lost 0 bases, and 12 bases lay between the germline ends. CDR3 length: 18 amino acids. In DNA form, the CDR3 reads TGTGCCAGCAGCTTAGAACAGGGTCTTGTCTCTGGGGCCAACGTCCTGACTTTC. It is translated as CASSLEQGLVSGANVLTF.

The CDR3 spells CAWSKGIDQPQHF. The CDR3 DNA follows: TGTGCCTGGTCTAAGGGGATAGATCAGCCCCAGCATTTT. The rearrangement joins TRBV30 to TRBJ1-5, with D possibly TRBD1 on 5 matching bases. Germline V gene lookup returns CDR1 GTSNPN and CDR2 SVGIG (reference sequence). V gave up 5 bases and J gave up 5 bases, with 13 bases separating them. This CDR3 is built from 13 residues.

V gene TRBV21-1 combines with J gene TRBJ2-2; the table's D call of TRBD1 was not tested on the DNA. TRBV21-1 is termed a pseudogene. The CDR3 totals 14 residues. CDR3: CASSQQGIPGELFF. The CDR3 nucleotides are TGTGCCAGCAGCCAACAGGGGATTCCCGGGGAGCTGTTTTTT.

J is TRBJ2-1 and V is TRBV19; 7 bases are shared with TRBD2. This CDR3 spans 18 amino acids. Germline values: CDR1 LNHDA, CDR2 SQIVND (reference sequence). The trim removed 3 bases at V and 3 bases at J, leaving 14 bases unmatched. The chain's CDR3 is CASSIGASGTVLYNEQFF. Written as DNA, the CDR3 is TGTGCCAGTAGTATTGGCGCTAGCGGAACTGTTCTCTACAATGAGCAGTTCTTC.

CDR3 protein: CASRAGTGFNGYTF. In DNA form, the CDR3 reads TGCGCCAGCAGGGCCGGGACAGGGTTTAATGGCTACACCTTC. The chain uses TRBV5-1 and TRBJ1-2; 9 bases are a match to TRBD1. There are 14 residues in the CDR3. CDR1 and CDR2 from the germline V gene are SGHRS and YFSETQ. Trimming removed 5 bases from V and 6 bases from J; junction bases left unmatched: 8.

The J gene is TRBJ1-2, the V gene TRBV5-1; 8 nucleotides line up with TRBD1. Germline CDR1 reads SGHRS; CDR2 reads YFSETQ. Losses at the gene ends were 0 bases for V and 8 bases for J; bases not matched to a gene: 9. The CDR3 loop spans 15 amino acids. The CDR3 sequence: CASSLATGGAVGYTF. Here the CDR3 DNA reads TGCGCCAGCAGCTTGGCAACAGGGGGGGCTGTCGGCTACACCTTC.

The chain uses TRBV10-3 and TRBJ2-7; D remains unclear. The CDR3 runs 16 residues. Germline V gene sequence: CDR1 ENHRY, CDR2 SYGVKD. Trimming shortened V by 3 bases and J by 0 bases, and 15 bases separated the two germline ends. For the CDR3, the DNA is TGTGCCATCAGTGATGCCGTTGCTCGCTACTCCTACGAGCAGTACTTC. It codes for CAISDAVARYSYEQYF.

The chain has TRBV13 and TRBJ1-4; 7 bases are shared with TRBD1. Germline V gene sequence: CDR1 PRHDT, CDR2 FYEKMQ (reference sequence). The CDR3 extends over 17 amino acids. V shed 4 bases and J 0 bases; nucleotides not matched to a gene: 8. Here the CDR3 reads CASSYGTVSTTNEKLFF. For the CDR3, the DNA is TGTGCCAGCAGCTACGGGACAGTCTCAACAACTAATGAAAAACTGTTTTTT. Filled out from reference TRBV13 and TRBJ1-4, the complete variable domain reads AAGVIQSPRHLIKEKRETATLKCYPIPRHDTVYWYQQGPGQDPQFLISFYEKMQSDKGSIPDRFSAQQFSDYHSELNMSSLELGDSALYFCASSYGTVSTTNEKLFFGSGTQLSVL.

The J gene is TRBJ2-7, the V gene TRBV18, with TRBD2 identical over 8 bases. The junction had 3 bases not matched to a gene; V was cut back by 3 bases and J by 5 bases. CDR1 KGHSH and CDR2 LQKENI come from the germline V gene. The CDR3 is 13 amino acids. CDR3 sequence (DNA): TGTGCCAGCTCACCGAAAGCGGGAGACGAGCAGTACTTC. Its protein product is CASSPKAGDEQYF. Based on the CDR3 plus reference TRBV18 and TRBJ2-7, the full variable domain is NAGVMQNPRHLVRRRGQEARLRCSPMKGHSHVYWYRQLPEEGLKFMVYLQKENIIDESGMPKERFSAEFPKEGPSILRIQQVVRGDSAAYFCASSPKAGDEQYFGPGTRLTVT.

This rearrangement joins TRBV12-3 or TRBV12-4 to TRBJ2-4; tentatively, D is TRBD1 (6 bases). Trimming cost V 11 bases and J 3 bases, with 14 bases left between them. This CDR3 region has 13 residues. The CDR3 protein is CASRGTYKNIQYF. CDR3 DNA: TGTGCCTCAAGGGGGACCTACAAAAACATTCAGTACTTC.